A selection of T cell receptor beta chains follows, all from one sample in a study of T cells expressing NK-cell markers. Reprocessing the 5' RACE reads, TCRdb reports a single entry for every CDR3 protein and omits DNA. Its clone listing holds roughly 390,000 distinct CDR3 sequences. Sequenced: blood T cells: a sorted CD56 or NKG2C T cell subset, CD4+ or CD8+ T cells, or bulk PBMC T cells (not recorded which). These TCRs come from a man aged 18-75 years in good health. Both conserved end residues are part of each CDR3. Fields, in order: CDR3 protein, V gene, J gene.

CDR3aa: CASSGNLAGGPYEQYF; v_gene: TRBV25-1; j_gene: TRBJ2-7
CDR3aa: CASSAAETAYGYTF; v_gene: TRBV7-9; j_gene: TRBJ1-2
CDR3aa: CASKHPMGRKGYEQYF; v_gene: TRBV11-2; j_gene: TRBJ2-7
CDR3aa: CASHLTGPNSPLHF; v_gene: TRBV2; j_gene: TRBJ1-6
CDR3aa: CASSLSPGGNQPQHF; v_gene: TRBV5-1; j_gene: TRBJ1-5
CDR3aa: CASSYTLGTGEFF; v_gene: TRBV7-9; j_gene: TRBJ2-1
CDR3aa: CAISEGPSGLADSYEQYF; v_gene: TRBV10-3; j_gene: TRBJ2-7
CDR3aa: CATSDTVSVSPYNEQFF; v_gene: TRBV24-1; j_gene: TRBJ2-1
CDR3aa: CASSETRGYNEQFF; v_gene: TRBV2; j_gene: TRBJ2-1
CDR3aa: CSVKNGTASYEQYF; v_gene: TRBV29-1; j_gene: TRBJ2-7
CDR3aa: CASSLMGRTTANTGELFF; v_gene: TRBV7-3; j_gene: TRBJ2-2
CDR3aa: CASSFTSGGYSYEQYF; v_gene: TRBV11-2; j_gene: TRBJ2-7
CDR3aa: CASSLVGGAATGELFF; v_gene: TRBV7-2; j_gene: TRBJ2-2
CDR3aa: CASSLTSGVRWDTQYF; v_gene: TRBV11-2; j_gene: TRBJ2-3
CDR3aa: CASSPPVIGRAYNEQFF; v_gene: TRBV18; j_gene: TRBJ2-1
CDR3aa: CASSQGGGGLETQYF; v_gene: TRBV4-2; j_gene: TRBJ2-5
CDR3aa: CASSLNPSTQIQYF; v_gene: TRBV28; j_gene: TRBJ2-7
CDR3aa: CASSIAVTGSPQLTGELFF; v_gene: TRBV19; j_gene: TRBJ2-2
CDR3aa: CASRPRGGKTQYF; v_gene: TRBV12-3/TRBV12-4; j_gene: TRBJ2-5
CDR3aa: CASSLGDVDSYNEQFF; v_gene: TRBV9; j_gene: TRBJ2-1
CDR3aa: CASSNYGTYTDTQYF; v_gene: TRBV18; j_gene: TRBJ2-3
CDR3aa: CASSLLSYEQYF; v_gene: TRBV5-1; j_gene: TRBJ2-7
CDR3aa: CASRKGTGAPNTEAFF; v_gene: TRBV4-1; j_gene: TRBJ1-1
CDR3aa: CASSKARRRQAYTGELFF; v_gene: TRBV21-1; j_gene: TRBJ2-2
CDR3aa: CASSPTGSGAFF; v_gene: TRBV19; j_gene: TRBJ1-1
CDR3aa: CASSRTTGLNSPLHF; v_gene: TRBV14; j_gene: TRBJ1-6
CDR3aa: CASSQWLRDSEAFF; v_gene: TRBV3-1; j_gene: TRBJ1-1
CDR3aa: CASSYSGVFRTPNYGYTF; v_gene: TRBV6-5; j_gene: TRBJ1-2
CDR3aa: CSAWRVRDEQYF; v_gene: TRBV20-1; j_gene: TRBJ2-7
CDR3aa: CASSTDRTNTGELFF; v_gene: TRBV19; j_gene: TRBJ2-2
CDR3aa: CASRWGQGLIGGAFF; v_gene: TRBV12-3/TRBV12-4; j_gene: TRBJ1-1
CDR3aa: CAINRGIDGEQYF; v_gene: TRBV28; j_gene: TRBJ2-7
CDR3aa: CSERTSGGTQYF; v_gene: TRBV29-1; j_gene: TRBJ2-5
CDR3aa: CASRRTGTGIETQYF; v_gene: TRBV6-1; j_gene: TRBJ2-5
CDR3aa: CASRTSGGGNEQFF; v_gene: TRBV12-3/TRBV12-4; j_gene: TRBJ2-1
CDR3aa: CSASDGQGAWELFF; v_gene: TRBV20-1; j_gene: TRBJ2-2
CDR3aa: CASSRPGQGVPEAFF; v_gene: TRBV6-2/TRBV6-3; j_gene: TRBJ1-1
CDR3aa: CASRVGWTSGGADEQFF; v_gene: TRBV2; j_gene: TRBJ2-1
CDR3aa: CASRMGLAGYGETQYF; v_gene: TRBV5-8; j_gene: TRBJ2-5
CDR3aa: CASSLSLGGPYNSPLHF; v_gene: TRBV27; j_gene: TRBJ1-6
CDR3aa: CASSQGTSGEGETQYF; v_gene: TRBV4-2; j_gene: TRBJ2-5
CDR3aa: CASSEYPSRAGFFF; v_gene: TRBV25-1; j_gene: TRBJ2-1
CDR3aa: CASRRQGAESPLHF; v_gene: TRBV2; j_gene: TRBJ1-6